This T cell receptor beta chain was recovered during a study of CDR3 diversity in severe acne. This clonotype was detected many times. TCRdb used MiXCR to reprocess the PCR reads, holding one entry per CDR3 protein. The table has 84,000 or so distinct CDR3 sequences, around half seen once. The sequencing input was blood. The TCR sequence derives from a male donor in good health, serving as a control.

The chain's CDR3 is CASSSSPGNTIYF. CDR3 DNA sequence: TGTGCCAGCAGTTCTAGTCCTGGAAACACCATATATTTT. The chain employs TRBV25-1 and TRBJ1-3, with D uncertain. The V gene lost 5 bases and the J gene lost 2 bases, with 7 bases spanning the gap. The CDR3 is 13 residues long. CDR1 is MGHDK, CDR2 SYGVNS, per germline.